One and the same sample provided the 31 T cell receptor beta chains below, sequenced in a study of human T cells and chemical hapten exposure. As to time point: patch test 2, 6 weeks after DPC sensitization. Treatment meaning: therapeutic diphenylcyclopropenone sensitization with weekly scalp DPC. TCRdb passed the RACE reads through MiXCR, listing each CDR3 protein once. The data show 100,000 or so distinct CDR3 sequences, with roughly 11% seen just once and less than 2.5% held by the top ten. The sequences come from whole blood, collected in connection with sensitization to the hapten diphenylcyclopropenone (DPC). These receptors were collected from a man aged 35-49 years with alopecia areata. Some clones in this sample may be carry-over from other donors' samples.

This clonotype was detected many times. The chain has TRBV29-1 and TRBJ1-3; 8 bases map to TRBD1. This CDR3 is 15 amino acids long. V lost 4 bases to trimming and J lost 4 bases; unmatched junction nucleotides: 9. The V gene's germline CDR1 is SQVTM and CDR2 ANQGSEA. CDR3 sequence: CSVGLGQGEGNTIYF. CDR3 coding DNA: TGCAGCGTTGGTCTCGGACAGGGCGAAGGAAACACCATATATTTT.

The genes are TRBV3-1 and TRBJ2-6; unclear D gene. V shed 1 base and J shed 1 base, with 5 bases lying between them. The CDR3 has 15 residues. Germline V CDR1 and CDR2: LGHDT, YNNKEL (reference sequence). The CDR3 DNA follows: TGTGCCAGCAGCCAAGGGGGTTCTGGGGCCAACGTCCTGACTTTC. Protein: CASSQGGSGANVLTF.

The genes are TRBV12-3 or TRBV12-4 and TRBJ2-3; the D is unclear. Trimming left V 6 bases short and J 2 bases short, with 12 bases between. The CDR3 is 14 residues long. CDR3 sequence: CASSYRVSTDTQYF. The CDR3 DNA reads TGTGCCAGCAGCTACAGAGTCTCCACAGATACGCAGTATTTT.

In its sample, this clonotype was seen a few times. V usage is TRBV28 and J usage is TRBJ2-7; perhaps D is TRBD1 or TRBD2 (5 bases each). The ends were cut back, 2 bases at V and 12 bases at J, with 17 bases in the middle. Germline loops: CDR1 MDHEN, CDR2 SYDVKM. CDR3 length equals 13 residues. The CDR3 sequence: CASSLNPGSGPYF. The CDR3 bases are TGTGCCAGCAGTTTAAACCCCGGCTCGGGGCCGTACTTC.

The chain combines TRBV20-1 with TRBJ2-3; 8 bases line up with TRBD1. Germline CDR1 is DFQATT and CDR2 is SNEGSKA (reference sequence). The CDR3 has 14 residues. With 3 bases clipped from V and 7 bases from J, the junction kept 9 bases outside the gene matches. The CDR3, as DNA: TGCAGTGCTAGGGACAGGGCGGCCGCTTATACGCAGTATTTT. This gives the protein CSARDRAAAYTQYF.

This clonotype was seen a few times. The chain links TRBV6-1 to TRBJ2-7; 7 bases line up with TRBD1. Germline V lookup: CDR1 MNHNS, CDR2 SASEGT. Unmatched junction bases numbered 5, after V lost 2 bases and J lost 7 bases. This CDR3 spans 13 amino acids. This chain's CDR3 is CASSENRGREQYF. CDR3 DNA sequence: TGTGCCAGCAGTGAAAACAGGGGAAGAGAGCAGTACTTC.

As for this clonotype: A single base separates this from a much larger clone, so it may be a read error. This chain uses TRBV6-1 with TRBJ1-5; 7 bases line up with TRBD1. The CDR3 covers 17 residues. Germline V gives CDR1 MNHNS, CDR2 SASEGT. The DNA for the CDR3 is TGTGCCAGCACCCCCGGACAGGAAACTTATAGCAATCAGCCCAAGCATTTT. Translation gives CASTPGQETYSNQPKHF.

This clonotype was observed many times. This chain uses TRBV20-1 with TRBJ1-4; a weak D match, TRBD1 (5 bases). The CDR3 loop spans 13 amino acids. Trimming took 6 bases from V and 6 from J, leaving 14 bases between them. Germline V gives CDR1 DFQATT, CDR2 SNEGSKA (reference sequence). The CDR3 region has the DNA TGCAGTGCGATTGGGGGACCTCATGAAAAACTGTTTTTT. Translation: CSAIGGPHEKLFF.

CDR3 in DNA: TGCAGCGTTGAGGCAACAATGAATGGCTACACCTTC. Its protein product is CSVEATMNGYTF. The chain combines TRBV29-1 with TRBJ1-2; no reliable D call. There are 12 residues in the CDR3. From germline, CDR1 is SQVTM and CDR2 ANQGSEA. Trimming left V 3 bases short and J 6 bases short, with 11 bases between.

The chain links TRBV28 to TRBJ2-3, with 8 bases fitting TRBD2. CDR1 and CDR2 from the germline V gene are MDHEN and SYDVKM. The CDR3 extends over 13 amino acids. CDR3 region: CAAGGDSTDTQYF. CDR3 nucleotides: TGTGCTGCCGGGGGGGATAGCACAGATACGCAGTATTTT.

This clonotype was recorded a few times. The CDR3: CASSQLAKNIQYF. In nucleotides, the CDR3 is TGTGCCAGCAGCCAGTTAGCCAAAAACATTCAGTACTTC. V is TRBV3-1 and J is TRBJ2-4; no definite D call. The V gene's germline CDR1 is LGHDT and CDR2 YNNKEL (reference sequence). The CDR3 consists of 13 residues. V lost 3 bases to trimming and J lost 0 bases, with 3 bases between them. Drawing the rest from reference TRBV3-1 and TRBJ2-4, the complete variable domain is DTAVSQTPKYLVTQMGNDKSIKCEQNLGHDTMYWYKQDSKKFLKIMFSYNNKELIINETVPNRFSPKSPDKAHLNLHINSLELGDSAVYFCASSQLAKNIQYFGAGTRLSVL.

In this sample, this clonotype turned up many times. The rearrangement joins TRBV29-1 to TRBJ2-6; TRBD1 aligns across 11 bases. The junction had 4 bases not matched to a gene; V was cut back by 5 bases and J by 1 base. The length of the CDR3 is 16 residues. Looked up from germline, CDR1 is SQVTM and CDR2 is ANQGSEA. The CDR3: CSVSGQGASGANVLTF. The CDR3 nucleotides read TGCAGCGTTTCTGGACAGGGGGCATCTGGGGCCAACGTCCTGACTTTC.

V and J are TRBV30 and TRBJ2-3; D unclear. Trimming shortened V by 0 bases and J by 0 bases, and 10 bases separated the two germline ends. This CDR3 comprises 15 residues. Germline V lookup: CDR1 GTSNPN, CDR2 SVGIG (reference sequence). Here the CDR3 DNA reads TGTGCCTGGAGTGTAAACACAATGAGCACAGATACGCAGTATTTT. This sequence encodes CAWSVNTMSTDTQYF.

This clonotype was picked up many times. The CDR3 is CASSFRTLDRYGYTF. The CDR3 DNA follows: TGTGCCAGCAGCTTTCGGACACTAGACCGCTATGGCTACACCTTC. V is TRBV11-3 and J is TRBJ1-2; tentatively, D is TRBD1 (5 bases). The V and J ends lost 3 bases and 4 bases respectively, with 15 bases between them. Per the germline V gene, CDR1 is SGHNT and CDR2 is YENEEA. The CDR3 contains 15 residues.

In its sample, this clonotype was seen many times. This chain's CDR3 is CASRRNTEAFF. CDR3 DNA: TGTGCCAGCAGAAGGAACACTGAAGCTTTCTTT. This chain uses TRBV6-5 with TRBJ1-1, with no clear D. The CDR3 extends over 11 amino acids. The ends were cut back, 6 bases at V and 1 base at J, with 3 bases in the middle. Germline assignment: CDR1 MNHEY and CDR2 SVGAGI.

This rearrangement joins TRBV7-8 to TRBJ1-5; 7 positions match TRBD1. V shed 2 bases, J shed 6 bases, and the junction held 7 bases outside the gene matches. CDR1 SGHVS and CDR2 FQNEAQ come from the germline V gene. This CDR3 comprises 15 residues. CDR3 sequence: CASSLTGTVGQPQHF. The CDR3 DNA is TGTGCCAGCAGCTTAACTGGGACAGTCGGTCAGCCCCAGCATTTT.

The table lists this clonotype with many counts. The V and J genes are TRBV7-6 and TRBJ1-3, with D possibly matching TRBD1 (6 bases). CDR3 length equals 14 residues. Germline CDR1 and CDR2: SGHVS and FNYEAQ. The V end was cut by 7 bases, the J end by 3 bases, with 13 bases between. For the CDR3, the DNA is TGTGCCAGCAAGCTAGGGGGGGATGGAAACACCATATATTTT. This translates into CASKLGGDGNTIYF.

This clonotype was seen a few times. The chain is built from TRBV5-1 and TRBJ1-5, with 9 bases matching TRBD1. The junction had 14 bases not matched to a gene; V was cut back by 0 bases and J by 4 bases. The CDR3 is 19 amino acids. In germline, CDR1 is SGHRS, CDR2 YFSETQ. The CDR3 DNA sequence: TGCGCCAGCAGCTTGGGGCCCCTCGGACAGGGGATAAGAAATCAGCCCCAGCATTTT. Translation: CASSLGPLGQGIRNQPQHF.

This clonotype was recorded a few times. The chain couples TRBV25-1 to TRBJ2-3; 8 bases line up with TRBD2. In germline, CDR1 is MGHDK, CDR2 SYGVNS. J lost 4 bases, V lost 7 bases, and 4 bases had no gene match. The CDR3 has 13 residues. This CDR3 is CASKAGGADTQYF. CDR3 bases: TGTGCCAGCAAGGCGGGAGGCGCAGATACGCAGTATTTT.

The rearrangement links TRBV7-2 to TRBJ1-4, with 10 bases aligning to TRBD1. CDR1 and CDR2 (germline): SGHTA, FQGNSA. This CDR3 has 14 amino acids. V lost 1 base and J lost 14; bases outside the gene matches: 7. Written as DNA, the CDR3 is TGTGCCAGCAGCTTAGGTGCGGGACAGGGGAGGCTGTTTTTT. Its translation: CASSLGAGQGRLFF.

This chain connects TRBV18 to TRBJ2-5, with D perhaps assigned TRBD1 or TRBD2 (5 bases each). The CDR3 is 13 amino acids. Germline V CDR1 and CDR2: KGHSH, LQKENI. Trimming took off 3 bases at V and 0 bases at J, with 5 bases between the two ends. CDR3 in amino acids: CASSPGHQETQYF. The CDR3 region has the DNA TGTGCCAGCTCACCGGGACACCAAGAGACCCAGTACTTC.

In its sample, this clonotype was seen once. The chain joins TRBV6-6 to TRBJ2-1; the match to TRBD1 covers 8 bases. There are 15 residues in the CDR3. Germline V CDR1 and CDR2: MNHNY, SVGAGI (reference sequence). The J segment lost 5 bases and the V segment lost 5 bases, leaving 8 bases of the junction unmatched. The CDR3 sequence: CASSPPGTGNNEQFF. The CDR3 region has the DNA TGTGCCAGCAGTCCACCCGGGACAGGAAACAATGAGCAGTTCTTC.

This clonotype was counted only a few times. The DNA for the CDR3 is TGTGCCAGCAGCCGTCAACGACAGGGCGCTGAGCAGTTCTTC. It encodes CASSRQRQGAEQFF. J is TRBJ2-1 and V is TRBV28; TRBD1 matches 7 bases. Trimming at V came to 6 bases and at J to 9 bases, leaving 11 bases not matched to a gene. CDR1 MDHEN and CDR2 SYDVKM come from the germline V gene. This CDR3 has 14 amino acids.

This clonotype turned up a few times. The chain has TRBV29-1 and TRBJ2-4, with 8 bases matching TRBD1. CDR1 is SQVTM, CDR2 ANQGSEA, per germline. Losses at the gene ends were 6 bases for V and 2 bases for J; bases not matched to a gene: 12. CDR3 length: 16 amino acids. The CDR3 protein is CSVLVGQGLTKNIQYF. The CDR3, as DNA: TGCAGCGTCTTAGTCGGACAGGGATTGACCAAAAACATTCAGTACTTC.

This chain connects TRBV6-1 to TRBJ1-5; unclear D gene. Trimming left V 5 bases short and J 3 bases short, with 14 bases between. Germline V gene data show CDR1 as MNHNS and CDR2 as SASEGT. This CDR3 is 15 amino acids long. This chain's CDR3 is CASSSQDGVNQPQHF. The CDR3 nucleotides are TGTGCCAGCAGTTCTCAGGACGGGGTCAATCAGCCCCAGCATTTT.

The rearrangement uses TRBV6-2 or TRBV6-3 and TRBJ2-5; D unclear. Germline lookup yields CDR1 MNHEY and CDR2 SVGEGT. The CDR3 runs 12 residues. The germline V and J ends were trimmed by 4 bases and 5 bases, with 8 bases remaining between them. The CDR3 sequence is CASSFQVETQYF. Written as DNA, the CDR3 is TGTGCCAGCAGTTTCCAAGTGGAGACCCAGTACTTC.

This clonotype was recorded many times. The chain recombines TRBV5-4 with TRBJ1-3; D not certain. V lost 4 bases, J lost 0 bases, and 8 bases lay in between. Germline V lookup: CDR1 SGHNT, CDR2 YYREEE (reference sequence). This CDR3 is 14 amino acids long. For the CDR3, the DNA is TGTGCCAGCAGCCCGGGCGACTCTGGAAACACCATATATTTT. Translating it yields CASSPGDSGNTIYF.

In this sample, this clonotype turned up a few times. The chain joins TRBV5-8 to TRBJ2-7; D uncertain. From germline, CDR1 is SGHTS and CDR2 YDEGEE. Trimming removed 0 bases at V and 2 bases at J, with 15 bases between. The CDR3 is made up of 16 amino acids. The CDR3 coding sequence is TGTGCCAGCAGCTTGGAGCAAGTGCGGCGGCCCTACGAGCAGTACGTC. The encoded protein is CASSLEQVRRPYEQYV.

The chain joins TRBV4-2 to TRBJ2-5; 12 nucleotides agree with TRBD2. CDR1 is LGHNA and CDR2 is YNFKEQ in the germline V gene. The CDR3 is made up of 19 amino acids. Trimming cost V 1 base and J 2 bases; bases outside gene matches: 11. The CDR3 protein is CASSQALGLAGSTQETQYF. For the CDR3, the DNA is TGTGCCAGCAGCCAAGCCCTGGGACTAGCGGGTAGTACTCAAGAGACCCAGTACTTC.

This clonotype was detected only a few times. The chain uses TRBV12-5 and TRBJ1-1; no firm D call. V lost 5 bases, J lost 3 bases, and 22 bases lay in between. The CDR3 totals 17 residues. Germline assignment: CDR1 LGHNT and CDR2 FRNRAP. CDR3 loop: CASGHLRAEREYTEAFF. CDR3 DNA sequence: TGTGCTAGTGGTCATCTCCGGGCCGAGAGGGAGTACACTGAAGCTTTCTTT.

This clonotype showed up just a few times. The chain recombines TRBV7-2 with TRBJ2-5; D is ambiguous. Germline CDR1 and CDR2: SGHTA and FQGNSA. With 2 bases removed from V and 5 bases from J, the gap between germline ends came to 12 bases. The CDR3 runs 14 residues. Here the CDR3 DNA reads TGTGCCAGCAGCTTAAAGACCGGGCAGGAGACCCAGTACTTC. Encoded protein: CASSLKTGQETQYF.